This TCR beta chain was obtained from a study of blood T cell repertoires in COVID-19. Study in general: Samples representing acute and convalescent COVID-19 were sourced from the United States, Italy and Spain. T cells, B-cell-depleted T cells, or PBMCs provided the cDNA or gDNA that served as material.

Trimming left V 1 base short and J 4 bases short, with 13 bases between. This CDR3 comprises 15 residues. In germline, CDR1 is SGHAT, CDR2 FQNNGV. Original processing notes: Amplified reference gene primers provided the basis for estimating nucleated cell counts. TCRdb's table, derived via immunoSEQ multiplex PCR, lists solely in-frame clones and lacks some. V and J calls and clone size are given by that table; D and trimming were obtained from the DNA. The data contain 210,000 or so clones, 80% to 90% of them seen just once; the ten biggest clones take up 1.5%. The rearrangement joins TRBV11-2 to TRBJ1-2; D uncertain. Input material: peripheral blood. The sequence was collected from a man aged 18-30 years with active or convalescent COVID-19. The CDR3: CASSLGRSGSYGYTF. DNA of the CDR3: TGTGCCAGCAGCTTAGGCCGCTCGGGGAGCTATGGCTACACCTTC.